Below are 3 T cell receptor beta chains sequenced from a single sample in a study of cytomegalovirus exposure and HLA in healthy donors. The PCR used 60 Vbeta and 13 Jbeta primers. The assay was immunoSEQ multiplex PCR, and TCRdb's table has in-frame clones only and misses some. The sample includes just over 150,000 clones, over 80% of them seen just once. What was sequenced was PBMCs. Receptors originate from a male donor in good health and CMV-seropositive.

The chain uses TRBV6-1 and TRBJ1-1; D unclear. Deletions cut 8 bases from V and 6 bases from J, with 16 bases between. Per the germline V gene, CDR1 is MNHNS and CDR2 is SASEGT. This CDR3 is built from 13 residues. CDR3 sequence reads: CASQGLISAEAFF. The CDR3 bases are TGTGCCAGCCAAGGACTCATCAGCGCTGAAGCTTTCTTT.

The chain employs TRBV28 and TRBJ1-4, with D possibly being TRBD1 (5 bases). V shed 7 bases and J shed 5 bases, with 11 bases lying between them. The germline V gene encodes CDR1 MDHEN and CDR2 SYDVKM. The CDR3 is 13 residues long. CDR3 residues: CASTPGGNEKLFF. In DNA form, the CDR3 reads TGTGCCAGCACCCCTGGGGGGAATGAAAAACTGTTTTTT. Full variable domain (rest looked up from reference TRBV28 and TRBJ1-4): DVKVTQSSRYLVKRTGEKVFLECVQDMDHENMFWYRQDPGLGLRLIYFSYDVKMKEKGDIPEGYSVSREKKERFSLILESASTNQTSMYLCASTPGGNEKLFFGSGTQLSVL.

The V gene is TRBV2, the J gene TRBJ2-3, with 10 nucleotides matching TRBD2. This CDR3 contains 16 residues. V trimming: 5 bases; J trimming: 5 bases; junction bases outside the gene matches: 10. Germline CDR1 SNHLY, CDR2 FYNNEI. The CDR3 DNA reads as TGTGCCAGCAGTTGGGGGCTAGCGGGAGCGGTAGATACGCAGTATTTT. It codes for CASSWGLAGAVDTQYF.